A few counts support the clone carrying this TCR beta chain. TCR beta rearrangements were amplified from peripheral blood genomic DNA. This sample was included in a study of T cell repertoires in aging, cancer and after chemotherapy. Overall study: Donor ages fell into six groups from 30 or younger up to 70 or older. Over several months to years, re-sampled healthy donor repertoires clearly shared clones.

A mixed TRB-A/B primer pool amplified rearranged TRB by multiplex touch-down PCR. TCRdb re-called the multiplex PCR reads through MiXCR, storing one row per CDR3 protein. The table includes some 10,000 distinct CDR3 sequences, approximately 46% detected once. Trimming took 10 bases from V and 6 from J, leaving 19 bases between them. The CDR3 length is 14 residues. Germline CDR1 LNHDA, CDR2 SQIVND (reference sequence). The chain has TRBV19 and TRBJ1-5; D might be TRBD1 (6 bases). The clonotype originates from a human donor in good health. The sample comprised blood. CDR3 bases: TGTGCCACCTTGGGAAGGGGGGTTGGTCAGCCCCAGCATTTT. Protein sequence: CATLGRGVGQPQHF. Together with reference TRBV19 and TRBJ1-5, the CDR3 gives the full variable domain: DGGITQSPKYLFRKEGQNVTLSCEQNLNHDAMYWYRQDPGQGLRLIYYSQIVNDFQKGDIAEGYSVSREKKESFPLTVTSAQKNPTAFYLCATLGRGVGQPQHFGDGTRLSIL.